Listed here are 25 T cell receptor beta chains from one sample, sequenced in a study of molecular identifiers for immune sequencing clone quantification. TCRdb called the PCR reads again in MiXCR, with one record for every CDR3 protein. The sample holds under 650,000 distinct CDR3 sequences; 15% to 20% are singletons and the top ten take 0.7% to 1%. Material: naive CD8+ T cells from blood, with Jurkat cell RNA spiked in. Noted subset: FACS-sorted CD8+CD4-CCR7+CD45RA+ naive T cells. Receptors were obtained from a human donor in good health. Some libraries in this study had Jurkat cell RNA spiked in.

This clonotype was counted a few times. The J gene is TRBJ2-3, the V gene TRBV7-9; no clear D gene. Germline CDR1 and CDR2: SEHNR and FQNEAQ (reference sequence). CDR3 length: 13 residues. V lost 8 bases and J 1 base, leaving 10 bases between the germline ends. CDR3 in DNA: TGTGCCAGCTGGACCGCCCGCACAGATACGCAGTATTTT. This translates into CASWTARTDTQYF.

This clonotype has ten or more counts. The gene calls are TRBV20-1 and TRBJ2-1, with 9 bases aligning to TRBD1. Germline loops: CDR1 DFQATT, CDR2 SNEGSKA (reference sequence). The CDR3 is made up of 13 amino acids. The ends lost 6 bases at V and 6 bases at J; junction bases unmatched: 6. Here the CDR3 DNA reads TGCAGTGCGGATGGGGACAGGGCCAATGAGCAGTTCTTC. Amino acid sequence: CSADGDRANEQFF.

The table lists this clonotype with many counts. J is TRBJ2-7 and V is TRBV7-6, with a possible D match to TRBD1 (6 bases). Germline V gene sequence: CDR1 SGHVS, CDR2 FNYEAQ. The length of the CDR3 is 14 residues. Trimming shortened V by 3 bases and J by 6 bases, and 15 bases separated the two germline ends. The CDR3 is CASSFSPGAGEQYF. The CDR3 nucleotides read TGTGCCAGCAGCTTTTCTCCAGGGGCAGGCGAGCAGTACTTC.

In its sample, this clonotype was seen many times. The V call is TRBV20-1, the J call TRBJ1-1; no clear D. The CDR3 is 15 amino acids. Trimming took 0 bases from V and 0 from J, leaving 11 bases between them. Germline V CDR1 and CDR2: DFQATT, SNEGSKA (reference sequence). The CDR3 DNA follows: TGCAGTGCTAGAGACGACTTGTATATGAACACTGAAGCTTTCTTT. It encodes CSARDDLYMNTEAFF.

Points on this clonotype: A much larger clone lies a single base off, so this may be a read error. This chain connects TRBV5-1 to TRBJ2-2; no definite D call. This CDR3 has 13 amino acids. Germline lookup yields CDR1 SGHRS and CDR2 YFSETQ. The CDR3 DNA is TGCGTCAGCAGCTTGTGGGACACCGGGGAGCTGTTTTTT. It translates to CVSSLWDTGELFF.

This chain connects TRBV20-1 to TRBJ2-7, with D perhaps TRBD1 or TRBD2 (5 bases each). V lost 0 bases, J lost 3 bases, and 15 bases lay in between. This CDR3 region has 15 residues. In germline, CDR1 is DFQATT, CDR2 SNEGSKA (reference sequence). The CDR3 DNA reads as TGCAGTGCTAGAGATTTAACGGGGCCTAACTACGAGCAGTACTTC. It specifies CSARDLTGPNYEQYF.

This clonotype was counted at least ten times. The gene calls are TRBV2 and TRBJ1-1, with a tentative D call TRBD1 (5 bases). Trimming stripped 8 bases from V and 7 bases from J, with 11 bases between. This CDR3 region has 11 residues. Germline V gene data show CDR1 as SNHLY and CDR2 as FYNNEI. The CDR3 spells CASHPGGEAFF. The CDR3 nucleotides read TGTGCCAGCCACCCGGGGGGTGAAGCTTTCTTT.

This clonotype was detected many times. The rearrangement joins TRBV12-3 or TRBV12-4 to TRBJ2-1, with D possibly being TRBD2 (6 bases). The CDR3 sequence is 13 residues long. V shed 8 bases and J shed 12 bases, with 20 bases lying between them. This chain's CDR3 is CASQFGEARGQFF. The CDR3 region has the DNA TGTGCCAGCCAGTTTGGGGAGGCGCGGGGGCAGTTCTTC.

This clonotype came up many times. CDR3 region: CASSFSRSSYEQYF. In DNA, the CDR3 is TGTGCCAGCAGTTTTAGCCGGAGCTCCTACGAGCAGTACTTC. The chain joins TRBV12-3 or TRBV12-4 to TRBJ2-7; D gene unclear. Trimming removed 3 bases at V and 0 bases at J, with 9 bases between. The CDR3 runs to 14 residues.

Ten or more counts support this clonotype. V is TRBV11-2 and J is TRBJ2-1, with D possibly being TRBD2 (6 bases). V was clipped by 6 bases and J by 0 bases, with 15 bases between them. Germline CDR1 SGHAT, CDR2 FQNNGV. The CDR3 sequence is 16 residues long. The CDR3 reads CASRSGRLSSYNEQFF. CDR3 coding DNA: TGTGCCAGCAGGAGCGGGCGGCTGAGCTCCTACAATGAGCAGTTCTTC. The full variable domain, its missing parts supplied by reference TRBV11-2 and TRBJ2-1, is EAGVAQSPRYKIIEKRQSVAFWCNPISGHATLYWYQQILGQGPKLLIQFQNNGVVDDSQLPKDRFSAERLKGVDSTLKIQPAKLEDSAVYLCASRSGRLSSYNEQFFGPGTRLTVL.

On this clonotype: One end of the junction varies from germline; a read error may be responsible. V is TRBV7-2 and J is TRBJ2-7, with 8 bases lining up with TRBD1. The germline V gene encodes CDR1 SGHTA and CDR2 FQGNSA. The CDR3 sequence is 13 residues long. The CDR3 sequence: CTSSSVTGAERYF. DNA for the CDR3: TGTACCAGCAGCTCCGTGACAGGGGCCGAGCGGTACTTC. The complete variable domain, with remaining parts taken from reference TRBV7-2 and TRBJ2-7, reads GAGVSQSPSNKVTEKGKDVELRCDPISGHTALYWYRQSLGQGLEFLIYFQGNSAPDKSGLPSDRFSAERTGGSVSTLTIQRTQQEDSAVYLCTSSSVTGAERYFGPGTRLTVT.

This clonotype came up many times. The rearrangement joins TRBV30 to TRBJ2-2; D unresolved. The length of the CDR3 is 13 residues. Per the germline V gene, CDR1 is GTSNPN and CDR2 is SVGIG (reference sequence). V lost 3 bases and J 3 bases, leaving 8 bases between the germline ends. CDR3 nucleotide sequence: TGTGCCTGGAGCTTCGTATACACCGGGGAGCTGTTTTTT. It specifies CAWSFVYTGELFF.

Notes on this clonotype: A much bigger clone sits one base away, suggesting this may be a read error. The chain carries TRBV28 and TRBJ1-5; D not certain. This CDR3 comprises 15 residues. Looked up from germline, CDR1 is MDHEN and CDR2 is SYDVKM. The CDR3 DNA sequence: TGTGCCAGCAGTAAAGACGTGTATAGCAATCAGCCCCGGCATTTT. It is translated as CASSKDVYSNQPRHF.

This clonotype was seen more than once but under ten times. The chain recombines TRBV7-9 with TRBJ2-1; D possibly matches TRBD1 or TRBD2 (5 bases each). CDR1 is SEHNR, CDR2 FQNEAQ, per germline (reference sequence). V lost 1 base, J lost 8 bases, and 18 bases lay in between. The CDR3 is 16 residues long. The chain's CDR3 is CASSLVFGGVADEQFF. Written as DNA, the CDR3 is TGTGCCAGCAGCTTAGTTTTTGGGGGAGTGGCCGATGAGCAGTTCTTC.

This clonotype was seen many times. The chain recombines TRBV5-1 with TRBJ2-1, with TRBD2 identical over 10 bases. Germline V gives CDR1 SGHRS, CDR2 YFSETQ. The CDR3 consists of 17 residues. Unmatched junction bases numbered 7, after V lost 1 base and J lost 3 bases. CDR3 sequence: CASSLSPAGGLYNEQFF. CDR3 coding DNA: TGCGCCAGCAGCTTGTCCCCAGCGGGAGGGCTCTACAATGAGCAGTTCTTC.

This clonotype was recorded many times. The chain uses TRBV10-3 and TRBJ1-1, with D unresolved. From germline, CDR1 is ENHRY and CDR2 SYGVKD. Trimming stripped 2 bases from V and 5 bases from J, with 3 bases between. The CDR3 length is 11 residues. CDR3 sequence (DNA): TGTGCCATCAGTGAGAATACTGAAGCTTTCTTT. Residues: CAISENTEAFF.

This clonotype has a count of ten or more. The gene calls are TRBV13 and TRBJ1-1, with D perhaps matching TRBD1 (5 bases). The germline V gene has CDR1 PRHDT and CDR2 FYEKMQ (reference sequence). The V and J ends lost 3 bases and 5 bases respectively, with 13 bases between them. The CDR3 totals 14 residues. Here the CDR3 DNA reads TGTGCCAGCAGCTTCCGGGACCCTGGAACTGAAGCTTTCTTT. Protein: CASSFRDPGTEAFF.

This clonotype has ten or more counts. The chain joins TRBV13 to TRBJ1-1; 8 bases map to TRBD1. Germline V gives CDR1 PRHDT, CDR2 FYEKMQ (reference sequence). The CDR3 extends over 15 amino acids. With 4 bases clipped from V and 6 bases from J, the junction kept 10 bases outside the gene matches. CDR3 nucleotide sequence: TGTGCCAGCAGCTCGGGAGGACAGGGTAGGGCTGAAGCTTTCTTT. Its protein is CASSSGGQGRAEAFF. The whole variable domain, filled in from reference TRBV13 and TRBJ1-1, reads AAGVIQSPRHLIKEKRETATLKCYPIPRHDTVYWYQQGPGQDPQFLISFYEKMQSDKGSIPDRFSAQQFSDYHSELNMSSLELGDSALYFCASSSGGQGRAEAFFGQGTRLTVV.

This clonotype showed up many times. This rearrangement joins TRBV5-4 to TRBJ2-3; no clear D gene. Trimming left V 0 bases short and J 0 bases short, with 11 bases between. Per germline, CDR1 SGHNT and CDR2 YYREEE (reference sequence). This CDR3 comprises 16 residues. CDR3 protein: CASSLGALTSTDTQYF. The CDR3, as DNA: TGTGCCAGCAGCTTGGGAGCGCTAACAAGCACAGATACGCAGTATTTT.

V usage is TRBV12-3 or TRBV12-4 and J usage is TRBJ1-2, with 11 bases that match TRBD1. The trim removed 6 bases at V and 7 bases at J, leaving 7 bases unmatched. The CDR3 totals 14 residues. CDR3 DNA: TGTGCCAGCAGCCCGGACAGGGGGCTCGGTGGCTACACCTTC. It is translated as CASSPDRGLGGYTF.

The J gene is TRBJ2-1, the V gene TRBV2; TRBD1 is a possible D gene (6 bases). Trimming stripped 7 bases from V and 8 bases from J, with 18 bases between. The CDR3 runs to 14 residues. The germline gives CDR1 SNHLY, CDR2 FYNNEI. The CDR3 sequence is CASIPQGPVYEQFF. In DNA form, the CDR3 reads TGTGCCAGCATTCCCCAGGGGCCCGTATATGAGCAGTTCTTC.

The sample holds many counts of this clonotype. This sequence joins TRBV6-2 or TRBV6-3 and TRBJ1-1; no clear D. The V end was cut by 7 bases, the J end by 4 bases, with 16 bases between. This CDR3 comprises 14 residues. The germline V gene encodes CDR1 MNHEY and CDR2 SVGEGT. This CDR3 reads CASTPEGWGTEAFF. CDR3 coding DNA: TGTGCCAGCACCCCAGAGGGCTGGGGCACTGAAGCTTTCTTT.

Comment on this clonotype: This clone may be a read error of a much larger clone one base away. No conserved phenylalanine or tryptophan ends this CDR3, so it is likely a read error. J is TRBJ2-1 and V is TRBV7-9, with D unresolved. The CDR3 runs 14 residues. Germline-derived CDR1 and CDR2 are SEHNR and FQNEAQ (reference sequence). The V and J ends lost 5 bases and 5 bases respectively, with 13 bases between them. This CDR3 is CASSKTSNDNEQFL. Here the CDR3 DNA reads TGTGCCAGCAGCAAGACCTCTAACGACAATGAGCAGTTCCTC.

Worth noting for this clonotype: A read error may explain this, as a much larger clone is one base away. The CDR3 loop is CASSLGVGRAAEAFF. CDR3 in DNA: TGTGCCAGCAGCTTAGGAGTTGGCAGGGCCGCTGAAGCTTTCTTT. The chain couples TRBV7-2 to TRBJ1-1; possibly TRBD1 for D (5 bases). Germline CDR1 SGHTA, CDR2 FQGNSA. The length of the CDR3 is 15 residues. Trimming pared 1 base from V and 6 bases from J, leaving 15 bases between.

This clonotype was found many times. The rearrangement links TRBV4-1 to TRBJ1-2; possibly TRBD1 for D (5 bases). V was shortened by 0 bases and J by 4 bases, with 21 bases between the two germline ends. The CDR3 sequence is 18 residues long. CDR1 and CDR2 from the germline V gene are MGHRA and YSYEKL. The CDR3 region is CASSQEKGVQGWGYGYTF. CDR3 nucleotide sequence: TGCGCCAGCAGCCAAGAGAAGGGTGTTCAGGGTTGGGGCTATGGCTACACCTTC.